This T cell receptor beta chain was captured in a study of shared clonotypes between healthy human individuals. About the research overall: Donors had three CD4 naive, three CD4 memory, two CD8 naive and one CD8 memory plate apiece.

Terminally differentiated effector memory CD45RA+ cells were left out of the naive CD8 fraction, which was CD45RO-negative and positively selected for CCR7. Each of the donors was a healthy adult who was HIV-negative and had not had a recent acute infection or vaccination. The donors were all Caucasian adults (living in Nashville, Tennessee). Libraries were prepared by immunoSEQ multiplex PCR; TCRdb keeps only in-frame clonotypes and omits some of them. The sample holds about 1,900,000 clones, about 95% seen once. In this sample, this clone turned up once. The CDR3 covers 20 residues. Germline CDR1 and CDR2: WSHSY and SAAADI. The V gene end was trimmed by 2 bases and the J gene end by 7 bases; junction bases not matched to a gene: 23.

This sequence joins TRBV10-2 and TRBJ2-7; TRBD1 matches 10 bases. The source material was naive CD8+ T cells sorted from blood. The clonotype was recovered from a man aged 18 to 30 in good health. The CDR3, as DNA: TGCGCCAGCAGTGAGAGTTCCCGGGACAGGGGCCTAAAAAAGACGGGAGAGCAGTACTTC. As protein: CASSESSRDRGLKKTGEQYF.